Each of the 14 T cell receptor beta chains below was sequenced from the same sample in a study of T cell responses to AZD1222 COVID-19 vaccine. Libraries were prepared by immunoSEQ multiplex PCR; TCRdb keeps only in-frame clonotypes and omits some of them. The table records 140,000 or so clones, roughly 89% of them present only once. The sequencing here drew on peripheral blood, taken 28 days after the second dose of the MenACWY control vaccine. The receptors originated from an adult who received the MenACWY meningococcal vaccine as a control.

The V call is TRBV3-1 (or the pseudogene TRBV3-2), the J call TRBJ1-6, with 7 bases aligning to TRBD1. The CDR3 covers 18 residues. Germline V gene lookup returns CDR1 LGHDT and CDR2 YNNKEL (reference sequence). Trimming at V came to 2 bases and at J to 4 bases, leaving 11 bases not matched to a gene. CDR3 coding DNA: TGTGCCAGCAGCCAACGACTAACAGGGGAGACATATAATTCACCCCTCCACTTT. The encoded protein is CASSQRLTGETYNSPLHF.

This chain links TRBV3-1 (or the pseudogene TRBV3-2) with TRBJ1-4, with 7 bases aligning to TRBD1. The V gene end was trimmed by 4 bases and the J gene end by 2 bases; junction bases not matched to a gene: 1. Germline lookup yields CDR1 LGHDT and CDR2 YNNKEL (reference sequence). The CDR3 spans 14 residues. The CDR3 DNA follows: TGTGCCAGCAGCCTACAGGGGACTAATGAAAAACTGTTTTTT. Amino acids: CASSLQGTNEKLFF.

The chain couples TRBV7-2 to TRBJ2-7; D gene uncertain. Germline CDR1 SGHTA, CDR2 FQGNSA. This CDR3 is 14 amino acids long. Trimming pared 2 bases from V and 4 bases from J, leaving 12 bases between. This CDR3 reads CASSLFDTPYEQYF. The CDR3 nucleotides are TGTGCCAGCAGCTTATTTGATACTCCATACGAGCAGTACTTC.

This clone appeared a single time. The V gene is TRBV14, the J gene TRBJ1-5; D is unclear. This CDR3 comprises 12 residues. V gave up 0 bases and J gave up 6 bases, with 3 bases separating them. The germline V gene encodes CDR1 SGHDN and CDR2 FVKESK. CDR3 coding DNA: TGTGCCAGCAGCCAAGATAGTCAGCCCCAGCATTTT. As protein: CASSQDSQPQHF.

In this sample, this clone turned up once. The chain is built from TRBV12-3 or TRBV12-4 and TRBJ1-6; D gene ambiguous. There are 12 residues in the CDR3. With 5 bases removed from V and 8 bases from J, the gap between germline ends came to 7 bases. The chain's CDR3 is CASSKADSPLHF. CDR3 DNA sequence: TGTGCCAGCAGTAAGGCTGATTCACCCCTCCACTTT.

This clone has just a few counts. The chain couples TRBV7-9 to TRBJ2-5; D is unclear. Germline CDR1 reads SEHNR; CDR2 reads FQNEAQ (reference sequence). This CDR3 comprises 15 residues. Deletions cut 2 bases from V and 2 bases from J, with 12 bases between. The CDR3 loop is CASSLSLGPQETQYF. CDR3 sequence (DNA): TGTGCCAGCAGCTTATCACTTGGACCGCAAGAGACCCAGTACTTC.

The V call is TRBV7-2, the J call TRBJ2-1; the D is unclear. The CDR3 is made up of 13 amino acids. Germline V lookup: CDR1 SGHTA, CDR2 FQGNSA. The V and J ends lost 5 bases and 4 bases respectively, with 9 bases between them. DNA for the CDR3: TGTGCCAGCAGCCTAGACACATACAATGAGCAGTTCTTC. This sequence encodes CASSLDTYNEQFF.

This chain uses TRBV20-1 with TRBJ2-2; perhaps TRBD1 as D (6 bases). Trimming pared 3 bases from V and 5 bases from J, leaving 13 bases between. There are 14 residues in the CDR3. The germline CDR1 and CDR2 sequences are DFQATT and SNEGSKA (reference sequence). The CDR3 nucleotides read TGCAGTGCTAGTACAGGGAGAGAAACCGGGGAGCTGTTTTTT. Protein product: CSASTGRETGELFF.

The chain couples TRBV5-1 to TRBJ2-7; 9 bases agree with TRBD1. This CDR3 comprises 14 residues. The trim removed 2 bases at V and 2 bases at J, leaving 2 bases unmatched. Germline V gene sequence: CDR1 SGHRS, CDR2 YFSETQ. This chain's CDR3 is CASSFGDRAYEQYF. Written as DNA, the CDR3 is TGCGCCAGCAGCTTTGGGGACAGGGCCTACGAGCAGTACTTC.

The chain carries TRBV19 and TRBJ2-1, with unresolved D. The CDR3 contains 12 residues. Trimming pared 1 base from V and 10 bases from J, leaving 8 bases between. Germline lookup yields CDR1 LNHDA and CDR2 SQIVND (reference sequence). As DNA, the CDR3 is TGTGCCAGTAGTATAGCGCTAGGAGAGCAGTTCTTC. Protein: CASSIALGEQFF.

The chain uses TRBV2 and TRBJ1-5, with D hard to call. The V end lost 6 bases, the J end lost 1 base, and 16 bases lay between the germline ends. The CDR3 runs to 16 residues. The V gene's germline CDR1 is SNHLY and CDR2 FYNNEI. The CDR3 sequence: CASSPKAGLSNQPQHF. The CDR3, as DNA: TGTGCCAGCAGCCCCAAGGCGGGTTTGAGCAATCAGCCCCAGCATTTT. Together with reference TRBV2 and TRBJ1-5, the CDR3 gives the full variable domain: EPEVTQTPSHQVTQMGQEVILRCVPISNHLYFYWYRQILGQKVEFLVSFYNNEISEKSEIFDDQFSVERPDGSNFTLKIRSTKLEDSAMYFCASSPKAGLSNQPQHFGDGTRLSIL.

This chain connects TRBV23-1 to TRBJ2-5, with 7 bases aligning to TRBD1. TRBV23-1 is assigned to the ORF class and has an uncertain function. J was trimmed by 2 bases and V by 2 bases; bases with no gene match: 5. The CDR3 sequence is 15 residues long. CDR3 region: CASSQEQGRQETQYF. For the CDR3, the DNA is TGCGCCAGCAGTCAAGAACAGGGGCGGCAAGAGACCCAGTACTTC.

This chain uses TRBV6-4 with TRBJ1-1; possible D gene TRBD1, 6 bases. The V gene lost 5 bases and the J gene lost 0 bases, with 16 bases spanning the gap. This CDR3 has 16 amino acids. Germline V gene lookup returns CDR1 MRHNA and CDR2 SNTAGT. In nucleotides, the CDR3 is TGTGCCAGCAGTCCCGGGGGGGCGCGGATGAACACTGAAGCTTTCTTT. This codes for CASSPGGARMNTEAFF.

CDR3 in amino acids: CASSLVRGGTEAFF. The CDR3 nucleotides are TGTGCCAGCAGCTTAGTCAGGGGAGGGACTGAAGCTTTCTTT. The V call is TRBV11-2, the J call TRBJ1-1, with D maybe TRBD1 (6 bases). The CDR3 runs 14 residues. The germline V gene has CDR1 SGHAT and CDR2 FQNNGV. V was pared by 1 base and J by 5 bases, with 11 bases between.